This paragraph covers one T cell receptor beta chain sequence. Its antigen has not been determined. No qualities accompany the bases; no much larger clone lies one base away. Healthy HIV-negative adults with no recently reported acute infections or vaccinations were included as donors. Only Caucasian adults living in Nashville, Tennessee, USA were represented among the donors. For unsorted samples, tens of millions of PBMCs were counted, and genomic DNA was extracted using the QIAamp DNA Blood Mini kit. After blood collection by leukapheresis, PBMCs were isolated using Ficoll-Histopaque density gradient centrifugation and then cryopreserved in the vapor phase of liquid nitrogen. These data come from a study of shared clonotypes between healthy human individuals (dated by TCRdb to between 2020 and 2021). With respect to the entire study: Two women and a few men aged 18 to 49 years were included in the cohort. To estimate repertoire size and how much clonotype sharing occurs between individuals, the study deeply sequenced the blood TCR repertoires of five healthy adults. Libraries were prepared and TCR repertoires were sequenced by different laboratories using diverse techniques, in order to increase sequencing depth and limit assay-specific biases. Each donor's leukapheresis produced roughly between roughly 0.85 and 9.5 billion PBMCs. Broad study findings and their caveats: Pairwise subsampling indicated that sequencing depth was expected to affect the degree of clonotype sharing among donors. Because the study included only a small number of donors, the genetic and exposure-history diversity represented was limited. Only blood was sampled, and tissue TCR repertoires likely differ from those in blood.

The germline V gene supplies CDR1 SGHRS and CDR2 YFSETQ. There are 16 amino acids in the CDR3, from cysteine to phenylalanine inclusive. The read is trimmed to its CDR3 DNA, 48 bases read in frame from base 1. Trimming takes 2 bases off V and 0 bases off J; junction bases not matched to a gene: 5. Using the deep immunoSEQ assay, TCR CDR3 regions were amplified from genomic DNA by multiplex PCR. For each cell subset, the extracted genomic DNA was distributed evenly across all wells of several immunoSEQ 96-well plates, and each plate served as one replicate. For unsorted PBMC, roughly 0.3 ug of genomic DNA, equivalent to tens of thousands of T cell genomes, went into each replicate PCR. Ten immunoSEQ deep assay plates were used to sequence the unsorted PBMC genomic DNA. Purified libraries were quantified with a Qubit 3.0 fluorometer, sized on a Bioanalyzer 2100, and re-quantified with the KAPA Library Quantification kit. A separate single-read 150-cycle Illumina NextSeq 550 flow cell was used to sequence each immunoSEQ 96-well plate. Per the original workflow: Because only junctional sequences without quality scores were contained in the immunoSEQ output, filtering matching that applied to full-length reads could not be performed. To assign V/J genes and CDR3, sequences were annotated using PyIR, a Python wrapper for IgBLAST v1.9, with IMGT germline references. Reads were removed for weak V/J assignments (E-value above 1e-6), missing CDR3, stop codons, out-of-frame junctions, or ambiguous translated residues. V3J clonotypes were defined as sequences sharing the same inferred V gene, J gene, and CDR3 amino acid sequence. The percentage overlap between two repertoires was calculated by dividing the number of shared unique clonotypes by the size of the smaller repertoire. Richness of each repertoire was evaluated using RTK rarefaction, the Chao1 estimator, and Recon v2.1 estimates of unobserved clonotypes. TCRdb provides this immuneACCESS table in a form limited to in-frame rearrangements. Some clones are lacking; in checked studies, under half of them reflect an unresolved V gene, and why the rest are absent is not known. From that table come the V and J calls and clone size; the DNA was used to work out D and trimming. This sample comprises around 480,000 clones, 60% to 80% of them detected only once. The ten most abundant clones make up under 15% of the sample.

The sequencing sample was made of PBMCs. This TCR derives from a woman between 35 and 50 years old in good health. Some clones in this sample may be carry-over from other donors' samples. This chain is built from TRBV5-1 and TRBJ2-3; 8 bases in the junction line up with TRBD1. CDR3 sequence: CASSFVTGGSTDTQYF. The DNA reads as follows: TGCGCCAGCAGCTTTGTAACAGGGGGAAGCACAGATACGCAGTATTTT.